The source of this TCR beta chain is a study of shared clonotypes between healthy human individuals. The study's findings and limits: Rarefaction exposed incomplete sorted-subset sequencing despite large depth. The represented genetic and exposure-history diversity was limited by the small number of donors.

V gave up 3 bases and J gave up 10 bases, with 18 bases separating them. This CDR3 is 14 amino acids long. Germline CDR1 reads GTSNPN; CDR2 reads SVGIG (reference sequence). About 33,000 T cell genomes (around 200 ng DNA) went into each sorted-subset replicate. Generated by immunoSEQ multiplex PCR, the TCRdb table keeps only in-frame clones and is missing some. The table shows approximately 2.4 million clones, with more than 90% occurring only once. A note on this clone: Its antigen remains unidentified.

Donation came from healthy HIV-negative adults that had no recent acute infections or vaccinations. This TCR derives from a man younger than 35 in good health. The chain uses TRBV30 and TRBJ2-2; TRBD2 might be the D (5 bases). Sequencing used naive CD4+ T cells sorted from blood. Subset denoted: CD45RA+ positively selected. As DNA, the CDR3 is TGTGCCTGGAGCCGGACTGGGTTTGTGGTGGAGCTGTTTTTT. This sequence encodes CAWSRTGFVVELFF.